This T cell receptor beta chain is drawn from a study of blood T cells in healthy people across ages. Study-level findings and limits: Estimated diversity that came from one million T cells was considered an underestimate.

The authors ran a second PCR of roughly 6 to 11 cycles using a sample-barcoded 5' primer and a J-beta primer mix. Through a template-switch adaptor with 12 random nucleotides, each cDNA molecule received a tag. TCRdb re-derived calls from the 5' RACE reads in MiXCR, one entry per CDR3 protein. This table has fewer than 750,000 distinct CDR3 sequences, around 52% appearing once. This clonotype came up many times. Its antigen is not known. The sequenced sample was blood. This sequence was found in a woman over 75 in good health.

The CDR3 bases are TGCAGTGCTCTCTGGATGATCGAAGGGCAGTATTTT. It translates to CSALWMIEGQYF. This chain uses TRBV20-1 with TRBJ2-3; D is unclear. Per the germline V gene, CDR1 is DFQATT and CDR2 is SNEGSKA (reference sequence). The CDR3 has 12 amino acids. The V end was cut by 5 bases, the J end by 11 bases, with 17 bases between.